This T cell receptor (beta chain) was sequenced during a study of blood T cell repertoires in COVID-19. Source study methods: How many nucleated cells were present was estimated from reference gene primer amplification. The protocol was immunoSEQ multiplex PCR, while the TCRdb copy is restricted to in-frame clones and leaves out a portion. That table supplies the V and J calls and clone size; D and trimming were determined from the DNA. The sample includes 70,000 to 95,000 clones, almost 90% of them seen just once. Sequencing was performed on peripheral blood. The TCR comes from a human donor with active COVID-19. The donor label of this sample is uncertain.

CDR3 sequence: CASSLLASTGYGYTF. The CDR3 coding sequence is TGTGCCAGCAGCTTATTAGCCAGTACAGGCTATGGCTACACCTTC. The chain combines TRBV7-9 with TRBJ1-2, with D possibly being TRBD1 (5 bases). This CDR3 has 15 amino acids. The germline V gene has CDR1 SEHNR and CDR2 FQNEAQ (reference sequence). With 2 bases removed from V and 4 bases from J, the gap between germline ends came to 14 bases.